Listed here is a single TCR beta chain. Germline assignment: CDR1 SGHTS and CDR2 YDEGEE. Trimming stripped 0 bases from V and 4 bases from J, with 13 bases between. CDR3 length: 16 residues. Libraries were prepared by immunoSEQ multiplex PCR; TCRdb keeps only in-frame clonotypes and omits some of them. The sample contains about 410,000 clones, roughly 85% of which appear only once. This specimen comes from a study of blood T cell repertoires in COVID-19. Study details: Sites in the United States, Italy and Spain provided acute and convalescent COVID-19 samples.

The receptor was isolated from a woman between 25 and 40 years old with active or convalescent COVID-19. This chain uses TRBV5-8 with TRBJ2-2; D might be TRBD1 (6 bases). Source material: peripheral blood. The CDR3 DNA follows: TGTGCCAGCAGCTTGGTGGACAGCTTGGGCACCGGGGAGCTGTTTTTT. Translating it yields CASSLVDSLGTGELFF.